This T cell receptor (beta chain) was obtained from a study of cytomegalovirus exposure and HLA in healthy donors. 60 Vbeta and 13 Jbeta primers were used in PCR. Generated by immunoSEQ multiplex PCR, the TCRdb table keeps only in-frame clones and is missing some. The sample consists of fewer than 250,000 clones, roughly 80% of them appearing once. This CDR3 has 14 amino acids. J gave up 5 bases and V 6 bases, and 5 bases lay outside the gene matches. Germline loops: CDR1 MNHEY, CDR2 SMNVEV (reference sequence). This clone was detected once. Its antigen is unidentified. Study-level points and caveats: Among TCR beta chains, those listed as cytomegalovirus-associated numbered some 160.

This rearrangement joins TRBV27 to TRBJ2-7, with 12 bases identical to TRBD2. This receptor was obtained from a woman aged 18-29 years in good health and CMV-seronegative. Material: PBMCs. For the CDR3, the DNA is TGTGCCAGCAGGGGACTAGCGGGTTTTGACGAGCAGTACTTC. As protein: CASRGLAGFDEQYF.